This T cell receptor beta chain derives from a study of blood T cells in healthy people across ages. Germline values: CDR1 SGHRS, CDR2 YFSETQ. The V and J ends lost 7 bases and 7 bases, in that order; junction bases with no gene match: 5. The CDR3 is 14 residues long. A sample-barcoded 5' primer and a J-beta primer mix were used in a second PCR of roughly 7 to 12 cycles. A tag from a template-switch adaptor with 12 random nucleotides marked each cDNA molecule. Each CDR3 protein gets one entry after TCRdb re-called the 5' RACE reads with MiXCR. The sample has about 1.4 million distinct CDR3 sequences; 59% are singletons.

The sample was blood. The rearrangement joins TRBV5-1 to TRBJ2-1, with 13 bases aligning to TRBD2. The receptor comes from a man aged 18 to 35 in good health. CDR3 amino acids: CASQGTSGANEQFF. CDR3 coding DNA: TGCGCCAGCCAGGGGACTAGCGGGGCGAATGAGCAGTTCTTC. The whole variable domain, filled in from reference TRBV5-1 and TRBJ2-1, reads KAGVTQTPRYLIKTRGQQVTLSCSPISGHRSVSWYQQTPGQGLQFLFEYFSETQRNKGNFPGRFSGRQFSNSRSEMNVSTLELGDSALYLCASQGTSGANEQFFGPGTRLTVL.